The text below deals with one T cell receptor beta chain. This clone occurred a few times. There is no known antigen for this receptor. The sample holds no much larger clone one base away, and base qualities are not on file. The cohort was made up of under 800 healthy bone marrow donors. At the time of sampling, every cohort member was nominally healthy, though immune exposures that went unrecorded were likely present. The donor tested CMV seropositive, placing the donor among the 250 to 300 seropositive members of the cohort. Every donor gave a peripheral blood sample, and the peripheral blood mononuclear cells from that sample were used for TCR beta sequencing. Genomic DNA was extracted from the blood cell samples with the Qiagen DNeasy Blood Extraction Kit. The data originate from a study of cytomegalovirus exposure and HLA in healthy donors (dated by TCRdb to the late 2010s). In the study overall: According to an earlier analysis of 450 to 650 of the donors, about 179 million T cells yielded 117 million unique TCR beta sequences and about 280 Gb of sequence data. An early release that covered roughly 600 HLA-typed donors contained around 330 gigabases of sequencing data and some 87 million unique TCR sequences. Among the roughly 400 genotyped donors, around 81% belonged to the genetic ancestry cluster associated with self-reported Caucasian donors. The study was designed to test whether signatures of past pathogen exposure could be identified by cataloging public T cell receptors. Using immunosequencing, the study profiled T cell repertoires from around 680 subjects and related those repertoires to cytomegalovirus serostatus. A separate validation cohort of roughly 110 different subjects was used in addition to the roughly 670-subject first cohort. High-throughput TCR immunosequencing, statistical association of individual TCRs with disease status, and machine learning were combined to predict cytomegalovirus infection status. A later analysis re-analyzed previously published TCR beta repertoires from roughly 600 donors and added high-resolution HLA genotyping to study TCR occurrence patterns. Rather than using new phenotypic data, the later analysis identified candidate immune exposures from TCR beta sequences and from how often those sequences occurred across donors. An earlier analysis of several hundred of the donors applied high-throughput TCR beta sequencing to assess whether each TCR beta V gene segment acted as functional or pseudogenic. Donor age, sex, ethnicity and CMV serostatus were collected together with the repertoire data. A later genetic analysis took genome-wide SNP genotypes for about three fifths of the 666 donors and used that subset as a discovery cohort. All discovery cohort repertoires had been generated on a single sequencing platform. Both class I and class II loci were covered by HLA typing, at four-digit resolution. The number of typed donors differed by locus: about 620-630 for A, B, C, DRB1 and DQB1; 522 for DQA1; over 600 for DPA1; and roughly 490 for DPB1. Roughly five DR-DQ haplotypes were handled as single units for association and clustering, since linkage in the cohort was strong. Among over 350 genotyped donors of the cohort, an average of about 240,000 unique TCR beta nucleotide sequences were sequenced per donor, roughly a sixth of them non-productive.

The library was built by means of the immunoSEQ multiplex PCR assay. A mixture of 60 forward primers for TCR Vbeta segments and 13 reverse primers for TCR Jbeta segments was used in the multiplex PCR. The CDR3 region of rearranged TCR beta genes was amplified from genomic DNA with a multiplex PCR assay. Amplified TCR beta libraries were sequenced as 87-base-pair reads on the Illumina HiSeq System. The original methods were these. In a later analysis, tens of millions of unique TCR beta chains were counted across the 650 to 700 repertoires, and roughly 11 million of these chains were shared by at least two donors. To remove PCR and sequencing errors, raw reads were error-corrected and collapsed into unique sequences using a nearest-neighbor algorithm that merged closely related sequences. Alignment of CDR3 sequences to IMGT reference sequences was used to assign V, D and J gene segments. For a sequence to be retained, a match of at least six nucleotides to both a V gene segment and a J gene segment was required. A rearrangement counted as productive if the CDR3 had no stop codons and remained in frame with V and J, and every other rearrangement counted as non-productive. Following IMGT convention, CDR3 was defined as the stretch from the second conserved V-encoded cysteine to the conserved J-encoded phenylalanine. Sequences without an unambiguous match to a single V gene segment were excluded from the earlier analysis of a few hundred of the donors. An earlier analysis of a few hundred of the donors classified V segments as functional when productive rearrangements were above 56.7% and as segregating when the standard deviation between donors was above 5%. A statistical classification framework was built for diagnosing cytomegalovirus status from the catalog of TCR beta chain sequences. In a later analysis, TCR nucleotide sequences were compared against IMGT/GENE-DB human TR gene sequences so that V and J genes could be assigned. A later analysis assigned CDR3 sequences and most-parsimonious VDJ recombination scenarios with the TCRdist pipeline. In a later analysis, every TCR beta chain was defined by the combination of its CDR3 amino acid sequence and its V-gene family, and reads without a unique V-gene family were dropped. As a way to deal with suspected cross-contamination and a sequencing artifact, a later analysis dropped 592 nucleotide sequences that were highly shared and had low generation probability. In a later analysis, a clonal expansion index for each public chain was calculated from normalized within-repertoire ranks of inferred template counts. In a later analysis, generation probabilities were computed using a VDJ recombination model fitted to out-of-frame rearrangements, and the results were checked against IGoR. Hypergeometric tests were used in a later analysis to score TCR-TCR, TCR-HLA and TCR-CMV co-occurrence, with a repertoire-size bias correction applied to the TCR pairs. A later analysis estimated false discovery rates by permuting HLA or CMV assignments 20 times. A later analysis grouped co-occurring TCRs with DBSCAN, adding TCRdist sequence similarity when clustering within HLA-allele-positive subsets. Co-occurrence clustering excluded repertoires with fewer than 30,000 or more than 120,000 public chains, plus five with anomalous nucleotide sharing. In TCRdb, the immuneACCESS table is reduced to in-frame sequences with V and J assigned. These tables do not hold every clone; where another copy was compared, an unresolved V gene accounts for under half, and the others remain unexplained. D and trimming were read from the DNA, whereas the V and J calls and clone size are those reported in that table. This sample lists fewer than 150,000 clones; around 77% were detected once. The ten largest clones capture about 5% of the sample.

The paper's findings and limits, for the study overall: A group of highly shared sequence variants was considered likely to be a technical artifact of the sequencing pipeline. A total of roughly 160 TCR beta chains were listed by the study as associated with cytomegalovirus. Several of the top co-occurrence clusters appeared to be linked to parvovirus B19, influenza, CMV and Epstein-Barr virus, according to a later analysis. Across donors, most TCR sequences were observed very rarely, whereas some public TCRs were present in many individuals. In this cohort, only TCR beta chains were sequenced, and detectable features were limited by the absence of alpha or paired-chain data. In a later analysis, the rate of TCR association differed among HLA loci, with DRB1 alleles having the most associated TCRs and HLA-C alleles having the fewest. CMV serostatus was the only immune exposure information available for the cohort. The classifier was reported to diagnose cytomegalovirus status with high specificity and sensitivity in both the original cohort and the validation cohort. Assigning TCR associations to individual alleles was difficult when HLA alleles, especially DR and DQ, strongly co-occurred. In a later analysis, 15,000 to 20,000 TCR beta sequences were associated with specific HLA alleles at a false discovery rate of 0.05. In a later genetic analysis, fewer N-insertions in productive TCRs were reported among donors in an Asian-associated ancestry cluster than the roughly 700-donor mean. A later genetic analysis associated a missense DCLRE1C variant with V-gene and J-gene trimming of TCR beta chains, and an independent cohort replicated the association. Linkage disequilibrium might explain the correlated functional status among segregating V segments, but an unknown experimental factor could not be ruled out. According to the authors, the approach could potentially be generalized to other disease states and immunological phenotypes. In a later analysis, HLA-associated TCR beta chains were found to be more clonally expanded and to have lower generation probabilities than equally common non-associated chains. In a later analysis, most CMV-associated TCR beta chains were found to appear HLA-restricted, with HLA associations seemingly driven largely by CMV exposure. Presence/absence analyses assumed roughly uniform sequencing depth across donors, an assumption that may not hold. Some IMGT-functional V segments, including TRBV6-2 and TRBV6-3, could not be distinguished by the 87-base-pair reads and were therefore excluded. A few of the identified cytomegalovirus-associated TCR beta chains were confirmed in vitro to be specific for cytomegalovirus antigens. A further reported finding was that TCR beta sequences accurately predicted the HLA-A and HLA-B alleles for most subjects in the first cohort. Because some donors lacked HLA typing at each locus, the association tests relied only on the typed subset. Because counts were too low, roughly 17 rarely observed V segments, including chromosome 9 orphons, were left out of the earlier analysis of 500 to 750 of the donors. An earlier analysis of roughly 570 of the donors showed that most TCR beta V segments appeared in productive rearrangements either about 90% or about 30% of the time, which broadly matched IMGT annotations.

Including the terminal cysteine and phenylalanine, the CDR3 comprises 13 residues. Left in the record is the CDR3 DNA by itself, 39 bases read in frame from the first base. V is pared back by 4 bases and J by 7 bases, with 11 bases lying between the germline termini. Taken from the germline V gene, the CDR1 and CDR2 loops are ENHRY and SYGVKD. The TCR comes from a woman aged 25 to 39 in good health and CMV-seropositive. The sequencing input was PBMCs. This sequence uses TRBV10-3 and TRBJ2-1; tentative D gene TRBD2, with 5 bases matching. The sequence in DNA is TGTGCCATCAGTGGCCGGGATAATAATGAGCAGTTCTTC. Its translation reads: CAISGRDNNEQFF.